The T cell receptor (beta chain) described here comes from a study of technical replicates of blood from a handful of donors. This table comes from immunoSEQ multiplex PCR, and its TCRdb copy is limited to in-frame clones, with some not included. The table shows around 100,000 clones, with approximately 96% occurring only once. The specimen sequenced was T cells isolated from PBMCs. The receptor was isolated from a human donor in good health.

Here the CDR3 DNA reads TGTGCCAGCAGCTTAGACCACAGGGCAGGTGAAGCTTTCTTT. Amino acid sequence: CASSLDHRAGEAFF. J is TRBJ1-1 and V is TRBV11-2; D is possibly TRBD1 (6 bases). Deletions cut 0 bases from V and 7 bases from J, with 12 bases between. CDR3 size: 14 residues. Germline CDR1 reads SGHAT; CDR2 reads FQNNGV.